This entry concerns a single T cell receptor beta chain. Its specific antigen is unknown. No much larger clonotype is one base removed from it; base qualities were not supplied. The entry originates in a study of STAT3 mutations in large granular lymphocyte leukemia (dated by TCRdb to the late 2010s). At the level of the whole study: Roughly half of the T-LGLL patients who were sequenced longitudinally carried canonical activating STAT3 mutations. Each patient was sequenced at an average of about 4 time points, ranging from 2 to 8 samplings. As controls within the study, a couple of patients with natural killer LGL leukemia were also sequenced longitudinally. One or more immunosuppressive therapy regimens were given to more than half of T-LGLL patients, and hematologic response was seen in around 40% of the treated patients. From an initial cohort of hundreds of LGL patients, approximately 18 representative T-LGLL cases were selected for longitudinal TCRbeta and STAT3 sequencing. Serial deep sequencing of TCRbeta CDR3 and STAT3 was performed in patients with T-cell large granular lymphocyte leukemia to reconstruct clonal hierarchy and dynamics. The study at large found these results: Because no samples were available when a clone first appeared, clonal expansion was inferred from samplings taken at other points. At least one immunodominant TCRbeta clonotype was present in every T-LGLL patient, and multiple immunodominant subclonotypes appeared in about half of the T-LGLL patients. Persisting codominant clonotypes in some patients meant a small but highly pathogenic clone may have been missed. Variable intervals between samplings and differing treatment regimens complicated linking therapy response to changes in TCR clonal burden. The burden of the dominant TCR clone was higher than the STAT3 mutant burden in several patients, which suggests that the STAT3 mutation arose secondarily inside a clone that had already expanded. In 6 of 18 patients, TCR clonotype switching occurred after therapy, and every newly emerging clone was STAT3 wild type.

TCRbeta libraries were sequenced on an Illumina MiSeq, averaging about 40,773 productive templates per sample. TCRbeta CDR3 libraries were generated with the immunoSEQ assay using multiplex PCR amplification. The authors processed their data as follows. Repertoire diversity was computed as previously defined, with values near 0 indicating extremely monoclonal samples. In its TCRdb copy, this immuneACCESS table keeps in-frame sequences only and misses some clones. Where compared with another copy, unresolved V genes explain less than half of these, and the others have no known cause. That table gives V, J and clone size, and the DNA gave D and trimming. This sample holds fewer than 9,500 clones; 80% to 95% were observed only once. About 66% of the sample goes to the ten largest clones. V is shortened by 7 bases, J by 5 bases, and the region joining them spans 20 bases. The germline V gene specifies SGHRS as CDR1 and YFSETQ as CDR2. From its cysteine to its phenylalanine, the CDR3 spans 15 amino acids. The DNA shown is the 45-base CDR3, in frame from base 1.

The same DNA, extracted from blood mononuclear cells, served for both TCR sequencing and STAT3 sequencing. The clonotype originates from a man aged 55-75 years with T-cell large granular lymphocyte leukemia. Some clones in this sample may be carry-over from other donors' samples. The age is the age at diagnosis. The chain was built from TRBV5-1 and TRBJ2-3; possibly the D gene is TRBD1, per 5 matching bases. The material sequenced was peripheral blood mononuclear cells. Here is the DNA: TGCGCCAGCGCTCGTGGGCAGGGCGGAAGAGATACGCAGTATTTT. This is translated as CASARGQGGRDTQYF.